These T cell receptor beta chains were read from a single sample in a study of immune heterogeneity within non-small cell lung tumors. From the multiplex PCR reads, TCRdb called clonotypes with MiXCR, one entry per CDR3 protein. The sample has approximately 2,500 distinct CDR3 sequences; 20% to 30% are singletons. Sequenced input: lung tumor tissue. The receptors come from a man aged 35 to 55 with non-small cell lung cancer. Each CDR3 is given without its conserved first and last residue. Where a row states a size, it is once, few, many or the class of an expanded clone; other rows omit it.

TRBJ2-3,medium-sized,TRBV28,ASSLPHGRSVADTQY
TRBJ2-7,medium-sized,TRBV5-6,ASYLLRDGRHEQY
TRBJ2-1,medium-sized,TRBV6-4,ASSPSGGESNEQF
TRBJ2-1,many,TRBV7-2,ASSSRTSGRAYNEQF
TRBJ2-2,medium-sized,TRBV3-1,ASSPNWDNTGELF
TRBJ2-3,medium-sized,TRBV24-1,ATSKQGVTRTDTQY
TRBJ2-1,-,TRBV6-2/TRBV6-3,ASSGRISSCNEQF
TRBJ2-5,few,TRBV2,ASSEAASEETQY
TRBJ2-3,medium-sized,TRBV5-1,ASSSTERNTDTQY
TRBJ2-7,medium-sized,TRBV24-1,ATSDFRTGGNEQY
TRBJ1-1,medium-sized,TRBV5-5,ASIFSQGLEAF
TRBJ1-2,once,TRBV30,AWSVGLTSFNYGYT
TRBJ2-3,once,TRBV6-2/TRBV6-3,ASSYSSGGYTDTQY
TRBJ2-3,medium-sized,TRBV11-2,ASSLDEGTPQY
TRBJ2-7,-,TRBV7-9,ASSLGLCIEYPYEQY
TRBJ1-5,medium-sized,TRBV6-5,ASSYSTGQPQH
TRBJ2-2,-,TRBV19,ASLPGSPLLNTGELF
TRBJ2-1,medium-sized,TRBV25-1,ASSPGSGGYNEQF
TRBJ1-4,medium-sized,TRBV9,ASSVEDSGNEKLF
TRBJ2-3,-,TRBV20-1,SGRGGGTDTQY
TRBJ1-4,medium-sized,TRBV6-1,ASQRGSNEKLF
TRBJ1-4,medium-sized,TRBV6-1,ASGPLGDWAEKLF
TRBJ1-1,medium-sized,TRBV12-3/TRBV12-4,ASRWRDTSNTEAF
TRBJ1-6,medium-sized,TRBV7-8,ASSPLGWQSSYNSPLH
TRBJ1-1,medium-sized,TRBV29-1,SGNNEGEAF
TRBJ1-6,-,TRBV2,ASRGDRDNSPLH
TRBJ2-7,-,TRBV6-1,ASSEEGTGAYEQY
TRBJ1-1,medium-sized,TRBV29-1,SVEDNGAGNEAF
TRBJ2-5,many,TRBV19,ASSLRTAQETQY
TRBJ2-1,medium-sized,TRBV19,ASSPGTAKQF
TRBJ1-1,medium-sized,TRBV20-1,SARVDTQKAF
TRBJ2-2,medium-sized,TRBV6-1,AGSFSANTGELF
TRBJ1-2,medium-sized,TRBV6-4,ASSGQGVVGKVPRANYGYT
TRBJ1-5,medium-sized,TRBV9,ASSVTGGNQPQH
TRBJ2-5,few,TRBV9,ASSVGIGTGEETQY
TRBJ2-5,-,TRBV20-1,SARAEGAETQY
TRBJ1-2,large,TRBV12-3/TRBV12-4,ASGTDILYGYT
TRBJ1-1,-,TRBV6-2/TRBV6-3,ASSPPPRRGTNTEAF
TRBJ2-1,many,TRBV9,ASSALAATYNEQF
TRBJ1-1,-,TRBV6-1,ASSEALGFLRGEAF
TRBJ2-1,-,TRBV5-4,ASYLAGGINEQF
TRBJ1-3,large,TRBV3-2,ASSQDPGTGNTIY
TRBJ1-1,medium-sized,TRBV5-5,ASSFEGNTEAF
TRBJ2-7,-,TRBV5-1,ASSLLGQSTYEQY
TRBJ1-1,-,TRBV6-2/TRBV6-3,ASSLGQGVPEAF
TRBJ2-3,medium-sized,TRBV10-1,APMGQASRHTQY
TRBJ1-1,medium-sized,TRBV19,ATKDRNTEAF
TRBJ2-7,medium-sized,TRBV19,ASSIGRGDYEQY
TRBJ2-1,-,TRBV20-1,SAIPGLEAYNEQF
TRBJ1-5,medium-sized,TRBV12-3/TRBV12-4,ASSSQINQPQH
TRBJ2-2,medium-sized,TRBV4-1,ASSQERLGSGRGTGELF
TRBJ1-6,medium-sized,TRBV2,ASRPYNSPLH
TRBJ1-5,medium-sized,TRBV6-1,ASSEVSVDQPQH
TRBJ1-3,large,TRBV2,ASSLDVSGNTIY
TRBJ2-7,medium-sized,TRBV20-1,SARVWDRGPGEQY